The 22 T cell receptor beta chains below were found in one sample sequenced in a study of preoperative IRX-2 immunotherapy in early breast cancer. Regarding treatment: preoperative locoregional IRX-2 cytokine immunotherapy. Generated by immunoSEQ multiplex PCR, the TCRdb table keeps only in-frame clones and is missing some. The repertoire holds about 8,000 clones, with approximately 80% as singletons. The sample here was tumor tissue, taken after IRX-2 immunotherapy. These TCRs come from a human donor with breast cancer.

This clone occurred once. The chain has TRBV23-1 and TRBJ2-3; D not certain. TRBV23-1 is an open reading frame, and its role is uncertain. The CDR3 extends over 13 amino acids. Trimming took 6 bases from V and 2 from J, leaving 9 bases between them. The CDR3 DNA sequence: TGCGCCAGCAGCTTGGCAAACACAGATACGCAGTATTTT. It is translated as CASSLANTDTQYF.

V usage is TRBV11-3 and J usage is TRBJ1-4; the match to TRBD1 covers 9 bases. J gave up 0 bases and V 3 bases, and 11 bases lay outside the gene matches. The CDR3 runs to 19 residues. Germline V CDR1 and CDR2: SGHNT, YENEEA. CDR3 bases: TGTGCCAGCAGCTTTTTCCGGGACAGGGTTTTTACAACTAATGAAAAACTGTTTTTT. This encodes CASSFFRDRVFTTNEKLFF.

The chain carries TRBV29-1 and TRBJ1-2; TRBD1 matches at 7 bases. The V and J ends lost 2 bases and 7 bases, in that order; junction bases with no gene match: 13. CDR3 length: 15 amino acids. Per germline, CDR1 SQVTM and CDR2 ANQGSEA. The DNA for the CDR3 is TGCAGCGTTGAAAGTAGGGGGCGCAGGGCGGGTGGCTACACCTTC. Translation gives CSVESRGRRAGGYTF.

This clone has only one observation. This chain joins TRBV1 and TRBJ1-1. TRBV1 is tagged as a pseudogene. The CDR3 length is 15 residues. The CDR3 protein is CASSQGRGFPTEAFF. The CDR3 coding sequence is TGCGCCAGCAGCCAAGGACGGGGGTTCCCCACTGAAGCTTTCTTT.

The chain links TRBV23-1 to TRBJ1-6, with TRBD1 as a possible D gene (6 bases). TRBV23-1 is placed among ORFs of uncertain function. Trimming pared 6 bases from V and 7 bases from J, leaving 13 bases between. The CDR3 extends over 14 amino acids. The CDR3 spells CASSLGQLNSPLHF. The CDR3 DNA reads TGCGCCAGCAGCTTAGGACAGTTAAATTCACCCCTCCACTTT.

The chain links TRBV18 to TRBJ1-1, with 7 bases that match TRBD1. The CDR3 spans 16 residues. V lost 3 bases and J lost 4; bases outside the gene matches: 11. Germline V CDR1 and CDR2: KGHSH, LQKENI. In DNA, the CDR3 is TGTGCCAGCTCACCGGGACAGAGCCGCGGGGGCACTGAAGCTTTCTTT. It yields the protein CASSPGQSRGGTEAFF. The full variable domain, rest sourced from reference TRBV18 and TRBJ1-1, is NAGVMQNPRHLVRRRGQEARLRCSPMKGHSHVYWYRQLPEEGLKFMVYLQKENIIDESGMPKERFSAEFPKEGPSILRIQQVVRGDSAAYFCASSPGQSRGGTEAFFGQGTRLTVV.

The chain couples TRBV7-1 to TRBJ2-3; tentatively, D is TRBD1 (6 bases). TRBV7-1 belongs to the ORF category, with a function that is uncertain. Trimming took 2 bases from V and 5 from J, leaving 14 bases between them. The CDR3 covers 15 residues. DNA for the CDR3: TGTGCCAGCAGCTCATTCAGGGGCCCGGGAGATACGCAGTATTTT. It encodes CASSSFRGPGDTQYF.

V and J are TRBV6-8 and TRBJ1-2; D not certain. Germline V gene lookup returns CDR1 MNHGY and CDR2 SAAAGT. This CDR3 has 13 residues. Trimming left V 6 bases short and J 7 bases short, with 15 bases between. This CDR3 is CASSLISGFGYTF. The CDR3 DNA follows: TGTGCCAGCAGCCTGATCTCGGGTTTTGGCTACACCTTC.

This clone is termed medium-sized (0.01 to 0.1%). The chain links TRBV18 to TRBJ2-3, with TRBD2 identical over 9 bases. Germline CDR1 reads KGHSH; CDR2 reads LQKENI. The junction had 15 bases not matched to a gene; V was cut back by 2 bases and J by 6 bases. The length of the CDR3 is 18 residues. The CDR3 protein is CASSPKIIVGTSLDTQYF. In DNA form, the CDR3 reads TGTGCCAGCTCACCAAAGATTATAGTCGGGACTAGCCTCGATACGCAGTATTTT. Supplemented by reference TRBV18 and TRBJ2-3, the full variable domain reads NAGVMQNPRHLVRRRGQEARLRCSPMKGHSHVYWYRQLPEEGLKFMVYLQKENIIDESGMPKERFSAEFPKEGPSILRIQQVVRGDSAAYFCASSPKIIVGTSLDTQYFGPGTRLTVL.

This clone has only a few counts. J is TRBJ1-1 and V is TRBV6-8, with 8 bases identical to TRBD1. CDR1 is MNHGY and CDR2 is SAAAGT in the germline V gene. Trimming took 10 bases from V and 0 from J; bases not matched to a gene: 7. This CDR3 spans 14 amino acids. In DNA, the CDR3 is TGTGCCATCAAAGACAGGGGAATGAACACTGAAGCTTTCTTT. It is translated as CAIKDRGMNTEAFF.

This clone is judged medium-sized. This chain uses TRBV18 with TRBJ2-2; 9 positions match TRBD1. The J segment lost 5 bases and the V segment lost 3 bases, leaving 7 bases of the junction unmatched. This CDR3 has 16 amino acids. The V gene's germline CDR1 is KGHSH and CDR2 LQKENI. The CDR3 protein is CASSPMRDRETGELFF. CDR3 in DNA: TGTGCCAGCTCACCTATGCGGGACAGGGAGACCGGGGAGCTGTTTTTT.

The rearrangement links TRBV5-1 to TRBJ2-5; 9 bases are shared with TRBD2. Germline lookup yields CDR1 SGHRS and CDR2 YFSETQ. This CDR3 region has 14 residues. The V gene end was trimmed by 4 bases and the J gene end by 5 bases; junction bases not matched to a gene: 6. The DNA of the CDR3 is TGCGCCAGCAGCGCTAGCGGGAATCTGGAGACCCAGTACTTC. Protein: CASSASGNLETQYF.

This chain joins TRBV28 and TRBJ1-3, with 8 positions matching TRBD1. The V segment lost 4 bases and the J segment 1 base; nucleotides outside the gene matches: 15. Germline-derived CDR1 and CDR2 are MDHEN and SYDVKM. The CDR3 has 19 residues. The CDR3: CASSSRDMRQGPSGNTIYF. CDR3 in DNA: TGTGCCAGCAGTTCTCGAGATATGAGACAGGGGCCGTCTGGAAACACCATATATTTT.

The J gene is TRBJ2-1, the V gene TRBV6-8, with TRBD1 matching over 8 bases. Germline CDR1 reads MNHGY; CDR2 reads SAAAGT. The V segment lost 7 bases and the J segment 5 bases; nucleotides outside the gene matches: 7. This CDR3 comprises 14 residues. The CDR3 region is CASIRDRLDNEQFF. In DNA, the CDR3 is TGTGCCAGCATCCGGGACAGGCTCGACAATGAGCAGTTCTTC.

V and J are TRBV28 and TRBJ1-6; D is ambiguous. Germline loops: CDR1 MDHEN, CDR2 SYDVKM. V shed 6 bases and J shed 9 bases, with 18 bases lying between them. The CDR3 has 15 amino acids. The CDR3 loop reads CASSGSTVYGSPLHF. The CDR3 DNA reads as TGTGCCAGCAGCGGATCTACAGTATACGGTTCACCCCTCCACTTT.

This clone turned up a few times. The V gene is TRBV18, the J gene TRBJ2-2, with unresolved D. The CDR3 extends over 17 amino acids. CDR1 and CDR2 from the germline V gene are KGHSH and LQKENI. V was cut by 2 bases and J by 1 base, with 14 bases left in between. As DNA, the CDR3 is TGTGCCAGCTCACCAAGAAATGCCGGGTTGAACACCGGGGAGCTGTTTTTT. The encoded protein is CASSPRNAGLNTGELFF.

The V gene is TRBV30, the J gene TRBJ1-4; D gene ambiguous. Per germline, CDR1 GTSNPN and CDR2 SVGIG (reference sequence). The CDR3 is made up of 18 amino acids. Trimming pared 1 base from V and 7 bases from J, leaving 25 bases between. CDR3 DNA: TGTGCCTGGAGTGCCCCGGGGAGGAGGGTAGGAATTGGTGAAAAACTGTTTTTT. It is translated as CAWSAPGRRVGIGEKLFF.

CDR3 bases: TGTGCCAGTAGTAGGGGACAGGGATGGTATAGCAATCAGCCCCAGCATTTT. Its protein is CASSRGQGWYSNQPQHF. The V gene is TRBV19, the J gene TRBJ1-5, with 9 positions matching TRBD1. CDR3 size: 17 residues. Germline CDR1 LNHDA, CDR2 SQIVND (reference sequence). With V trimmed by 4 bases and J by 0 bases, 7 bases remained unmatched.

The chain employs TRBV6-8 and TRBJ2-7; 7 bases fit TRBD1. The CDR3 extends over 15 amino acids. The V gene end was trimmed by 1 base and the J gene end by 0 bases; junction bases not matched to a gene: 3. Germline values: CDR1 MNHGY, CDR2 SAAAGT. The CDR3 nucleotides are TGTGCCAGCAGTTACTTAGGGACAGACTCCTACGAGCAGTACTTC. Translation: CASSYLGTDSYEQYF.

The J gene is TRBJ1-1, the V gene TRBV6-8; D perhaps matches TRBD1 (5 bases). The V end lost 5 bases, the J end lost 1 base, and 11 bases lay between the germline ends. This CDR3 region has 14 residues. CDR1 and CDR2 from the germline V gene are MNHGY and SAAAGT. In DNA, the CDR3 is TGTGCCAGCAGTGAGACAGCGAAGAACACTGAAGCTTTCTTT. This codes for CASSETAKNTEAFF.

The rearrangement uses TRBV6-8 and TRBJ1-2; possibly TRBD1 for D (6 bases). Germline V lookup: CDR1 MNHGY, CDR2 SAAAGT. The V end was cut by 0 bases, the J end by 8 bases, with 25 bases between. The CDR3 runs to 18 residues. As DNA, the CDR3 is TGTGCCAGCAGTTACTCGGATCAGGGGAGATTTGGAGCGTACGGCTACACCTTC. Translated: CASSYSDQGRFGAYGYTF.

The chain joins TRBV5-1 to TRBJ2-1, with 9 bases that match TRBD1. The J segment lost 0 bases and the V segment lost 1 base, leaving 5 bases of the junction unmatched. The CDR3 consists of 17 residues. CDR1 and CDR2 (germline): SGHRS, YFSETQ. In DNA form, the CDR3 reads TGCGCCAGCAGCTTGACTCTGACAGGGGGCTCCTACAATGAGCAGTTCTTC. Protein product: CASSLTLTGGSYNEQFF. Filled out from reference TRBV5-1 and TRBJ2-1, the complete variable domain reads KAGVTQTPRYLIKTRGQQVTLSCSPISGHRSVSWYQQTPGQGLQFLFEYFSETQRNKGNFPGRFSGRQFSNSRSEMNVSTLELGDSALYLCASSLTLTGGSYNEQFFGPGTRLTVL.